The 2 T cell receptor beta chains below all came from one sample that was sequenced in a study of OX40 agonist ivuxolimab in advanced cancers. The table came from immunoSEQ multiplex PCR; TCRdb's copy has only in-frame clones and leaves some out. The sample contains some 100,000 clones, 70% to 85% of which appear only once. The sample consisted of CD4+ or CD8+ T cells sorted from blood, taken in a trial of the OX40 agonist ivuxolimab. The receptors come from an adult with an advanced solid tumor such as melanoma, head and neck, liver or kidney cancer.

The genes are TRBV27 and TRBJ1-1, with D unresolved. The CDR3 runs 14 residues. Germline values: CDR1 MNHEY, CDR2 SMNVEV (reference sequence). The V end lost 4 bases, the J end lost 5 bases, and 14 bases lay between the germline ends. The CDR3: CASSSPLGRTEAFF. Written as DNA, the CDR3 is TGTGCCAGCAGTTCACCCCTCGGGAGGACTGAAGCTTTCTTT.

This clone was recorded only once. CDR3 nucleotides: TGTGCCAGCAAGGGACAGGGCCTCTCCTACGAGCAGTACTTC. This gives the protein CASKGQGLSYEQYF. V and J are TRBV2 and TRBJ2-7, with 9 bases aligning to TRBD1. CDR1 is SNHLY and CDR2 is FYNNEI in the germline V gene. This CDR3 has 14 residues. The V segment lost 7 bases and the J segment 0 bases; nucleotides outside the gene matches: 4.